Below are 10 T cell receptor beta chains sequenced from a single sample in a study of blood T cell repertoires in COVID-19. Profiling relied on immunoSEQ multiplex PCR, and the TCRdb table lists in-frame clones only, not all of them. The data contain about 300,000 clones, roughly 89% of them singletons. The sample consisted of peripheral blood. Source of these receptors: a woman between 25 and 40 years old with COVID-19, enrolled during active disease.

The V and J genes are TRBV19 and TRBJ2-3, with 9 bases matching TRBD1. The CDR3 contains 17 residues. Germline values: CDR1 LNHDA, CDR2 SQIVND (reference sequence). With V trimmed by 0 bases and J by 1 base, 5 bases remained unmatched. CDR3 nucleotides: TGTGCCAGTAGTATAGATCGGACAGGGGAAGGCACAGATACGCAGTATTTT. As protein: CASSIDRTGEGTDTQYF.

This chain uses TRBV2 with TRBJ2-3; 10 bases are shared with TRBD1. The V gene end was trimmed by 6 bases and the J gene end by 4 bases; junction bases not matched to a gene: 7. The CDR3 is 15 amino acids. From germline, CDR1 is SNHLY and CDR2 FYNNEI. CDR3 residues: CASRTGTGAADTQYF. For the CDR3, the DNA is TGTGCCAGCAGGACCGGGACAGGGGCGGCAGATACGCAGTATTTT.

The chain is built from TRBV6-2 or TRBV6-3 and TRBJ1-2; no firm D call. CDR1 is MNHEY and CDR2 is SVGEGT in the germline V gene. The CDR3 spans 18 residues. The V gene lost 0 bases and the J gene lost 0 bases, with 17 bases spanning the gap. CDR3 bases: TGTGCCAGCAGTTACTCGAATCTAGTGCGGAGTCCTAACTATGGCTACACCTTC. It is translated as CASSYSNLVRSPNYGYTF.

The chain recombines TRBV19 with TRBJ1-1; D gene unclear. Germline CDR1 reads LNHDA; CDR2 reads SQIVND (reference sequence). This CDR3 contains 13 residues. V was clipped by 7 bases and J by 4 bases, with 13 bases between them. CDR3 sequence reads: CASMVEARTEAFF. In DNA, the CDR3 is TGTGCCAGTATGGTGGAGGCCCGCACTGAAGCTTTCTTT.

This chain connects TRBV7-2 to TRBJ2-2; 7 positions match TRBD2. From germline, CDR1 is SGHTA and CDR2 FQGNSA. The CDR3 length is 16 residues. With V trimmed by 2 bases and J by 3 bases, 6 bases remained unmatched. This CDR3 is CASSLTAGDYTGELFF. CDR3 nucleotides: TGTGCCAGCAGCTTAACGGCGGGGGACTACACCGGGGAGCTGTTTTTT.

This clone was seen a single time. The genes are TRBV7-9 and TRBJ1-6; tentative D call: TRBD1 (6 bases). V dropped 5 bases and J dropped 4 bases, with 12 bases sitting between them. The CDR3 is 15 residues long. Germline CDR1 SEHNR, CDR2 FQNEAQ (reference sequence). The CDR3: CASSLTGSYNSPLHF. The CDR3 nucleotides read TGTGCCAGCAGCCTGACAGGCTCTTATAATTCACCCCTCCACTTT.

V gene TRBV6-6 combines with J gene TRBJ1-1; maybe TRBD1 (5 bases). The length of the CDR3 is 13 residues. Deletions cut 4 bases from V and 0 bases from J, with 6 bases between. Germline CDR1 is MNHNY and CDR2 is SVGAGI (reference sequence). CDR3 bases: TGTGCCAGCAGTTCGACAGTGAACACTGAAGCTTTCTTT. It translates to CASSSTVNTEAFF.

The chain recombines TRBV6-5 with TRBJ2-1; tentative D call: TRBD1 (6 bases). Germline V gene lookup returns CDR1 MNHEY and CDR2 SVGAGI. This CDR3 has 15 residues. V was cut by 7 bases and J by 6 bases, with 19 bases left in between. CDR3 coding DNA: TGTGCCAGCACCGAAGGGCCCGCCAGGGGCAATGAGCAGTTCTTC. Protein product: CASTEGPARGNEQFF.

This sequence joins TRBV18 and TRBJ1-6; 8 bases line up with TRBD1. The CDR3 spans 15 residues. Germline V gene data show CDR1 as KGHSH and CDR2 as LQKENI. V shed 0 bases and J 9 bases; nucleotides not matched to a gene: 4. DNA of the CDR3: TGTGCCAGCTCACCACCCCTCCAGGGGGCTTCACCCCTCCACTTT. It translates to CASSPPLQGASPLHF.

The genes are TRBV7-2 and TRBJ2-3, with 10 bases lining up with TRBD2. The CDR3 contains 16 residues. CDR1 and CDR2 from the germline V gene are SGHTA and FQGNSA. Trimming took 5 bases from V and 2 from J; bases not matched to a gene: 7. The DNA of the CDR3 is TGTGCCAGCAGCCCGGATGGGACTAGCGCCACAGATACGCAGTATTTT. As protein: CASSPDGTSATDTQYF. The complete variable domain, with remaining parts taken from reference TRBV7-2 and TRBJ2-3, reads GAGVSQSPSNKVTEKGKDVELRCDPISGHTALYWYRQSLGQGLEFLIYFQGNSAPDKSGLPSDRFSAERTGGSVSTLTIQRTQQEDSAVYLCASSPDGTSATDTQYFGPGTRLTVL.